These T cell receptor beta chains were read from a single sample in a study of cytomegalovirus exposure and HLA in healthy donors. This table comes from immunoSEQ multiplex PCR, and its TCRdb copy is limited to in-frame clones, with some not included. The table lists 130,000 or so clones, roughly 91% of them singletons. The sample comprised PBMCs. The source is a man younger than 40 in good health and CMV-seronegative. CDR3s leave out the opening cysteine and the closing phenylalanine or tryptophan.

>TRBJ2-3|TRBV29-1
SVEDRARTSTDTQY
>TRBJ1-5|TRBV14
ASSQRSGRNQPQH
>TRBJ2-3|TRBV6-5
ASSYGGASTDTQY
>TRBJ1-4|TRBV5-6
ASSLSLTPRRGLF
>TRBJ2-2|TRBV7-7
ASSGQGHTGELF
>TRBJ2-3|TRBV4-3
ASSQKVDREVIDTQY
>TRBJ1-2|TRBV7-9
ASSLRGEGYGYT
>TRBJ1-6|TRBV7-2
ASSFARGGGSPLH
>TRBJ2-5|TRBV5-6
ASSRGLAGGQETQY
>TRBJ1-4|TRBV7-9
ASSSPPRTGGGPDEKLF
>TRBJ1-4|TRBV7-2
ASSLEARGEKLF
>TRBJ1-2|TRBV7-9
ASSLGGAGVGGYT
>TRBJ2-5|TRBV5-4
ASSPIRTSGGASGEETQY
>TRBJ2-7|TRBV9
ASSQGKQGLYEQY
>TRBJ1-4|TRBV6-5
ASSQARGNEKLF
>TRBJ1-1|TRBV5-1
ASTPGGSNTEAF
>TRBJ1-2|TRBV6-5
ASSYSGSSEGYT
>TRBJ1-1|TRBV7-2
ASRLGLLGTEAF
>TRBJ2-7|TRBV10-3
AISKSTDYEQY
>TRBJ1-5|TRBV6-1
ASSSGGGSNQPQH
>TRBJ2-1|TRBV7-7
ASSLRQGANEQF
>TRBJ2-5|TRBV7-3
ASSLTLQETQY
>TRBJ1-6|TRBV27
ASSSLTGGNSPLH
>TRBJ1-3|TRBV10-3
AISDARGGQSSGNTIY
>TRBJ2-7|TRBV5-1
ASSRTISYEQY
>TRBJ2-5|TRBV5-6
ASSLMASGGRGPETQY
>TRBJ1-2|TRBV6-5
ASSGDRGYGYT
>TRBJ2-7|TRBV7-2
ASSLDRTGRSPYEQY
>TRBJ1-3|TRBV6-5
ASSQGQGPRNTIY
>TRBJ2-2|TRBV9
ASSVGGLALTGELF
>TRBJ1-1|TRBV5-1
ASSLTGGVGTEAF
>TRBJ2-7|TRBV28
ASRRGLARSSYEQY
>TRBJ1-3|TRBV11-2
ASSFVPGQGTNTIY
>TRBJ1-6|TRBV27
ASRDRGSPLH
>TRBJ1-1|TRBV6-5
ASSYSGTGDTEAF
>TRBJ1-5|TRBV5-6
ASSLGVGQGNQPQH
>TRBJ1-6|TRBV28
ASSQPRAASGSPLH
>TRBJ1-1|TRBV18
ASSPNTGVTEAF
>TRBJ2-7|TRBV5-1
ASTRGQGGASYEQY
>TRBJ2-5|TRBV11-2
ASSRRPGTIWTQY
>TRBJ1-2|TRBV14
ASSQDLGADRAGYGYT
>TRBJ2-1|TRBV28
ASGLRDRYYNEQF
>TRBJ2-7|TRBV28
ASRSSVYEQY
>TRBJ2-1|TRBV13
ASSPLGQGVGEQF
>TRBJ1-1|TRBV5-6
ASSLVPGVNTEAF
>TRBJ1-4|TRBV5-1
ASSLSDRVNEKLF
>TRBJ1-2|TRBV28
ASSQGAGGYT
>TRBJ1-4|TRBV11-2
ASSSGRTNEKLF
>TRBJ2-1|TRBV27
ASSPGQGRLSSYNEQF
>TRBJ1-1|TRBV7-2
ASSSGMNTEAF
>TRBJ1-2|TRBV11-2
ASSLNLDRNYGYT
>TRBJ2-7|TRBV27
ASSLGTGLHEQY
>TRBJ2-5|TRBV7-2
ASSSQGARETQY
>TRBJ1-6|TRBV19
ASTGGQSSYNSPLH
>TRBJ2-7|TRBV4-3
ASSQGPSAGGVEQY